This TCR beta chain derives from a study of blood T cell repertoires in COVID-19. Study background: Some COVID-19 samples were acute and others convalescent; all came from the United States, Italy and Spain. T cells, B-cell-depleted T cells, or PBMCs supplied cDNA or gDNA.

Germline V gene sequence: CDR1 SGHAT, CDR2 FQNNGV. This CDR3 comprises 15 residues. V shed 4 bases, J shed 6 bases, and the junction held 8 bases outside the gene matches. In the original analysis: It was from reference gene primer amplification that nucleated cell counts were estimated. Profiled with immunoSEQ multiplex PCR; TCRdb holds only in-frame clones, not every one. The V and J calls and clone size come from that table; D and trimming were worked out from the DNA. The sample has around 290,000 clones; about nine tenths are singletons. The material sequenced was PBMCs or T cells enriched from blood (not recorded which). This clonotype was obtained from a woman under 30 who had recovered from COVID-19. V usage is TRBV11-2 and J usage is TRBJ2-1, with TRBD2 matching over 8 bases. The CDR3 nucleotides are TGTGCCAGCAGCTCCAGCGGGAGCGGTCTCAATGAGCAGTTCTTC. This gives the protein CASSSSGSGLNEQFF.